The present entry profiles one T cell receptor beta chain with its context. This entry comes from a study of blood T cell repertoires in COVID-19. The wider study: Sites in the United States, Italy and Spain provided acute and convalescent COVID-19 samples. T cells, B-cell-depleted T cells, or PBMCs supplied cDNA or gDNA.

Original data processing: Amplified reference gene primers provided the basis for estimating nucleated cell counts. TCRdb keeps only in-frame clones here, not all; method: immunoSEQ multiplex PCR. The V and J calls and clone size come from that table; D and trimming were worked out from the DNA. The profile covers 300,000 to 400,000 clones, with around 90% appearing a single time and 1% taken by the ten largest. Germline CDR1 reads SGDLS; CDR2 reads YYNGEE. This CDR3 region has 14 residues. Trimming cost V 4 bases and J 1 base, with 10 bases left between them. This receptor was obtained from a man in his fifties or sixties with active or convalescent COVID-19. This rearrangement joins TRBV9 to TRBJ2-3; possible D gene TRBD1, 6 bases. Sequenced sample: peripheral blood. The CDR3 DNA reads as TGTGCCAGCAGCACCCGACAGGGCACAGATACGCAGTATTTT. Amino acid sequence: CASSTRQGTDTQYF. Complete variable domain (other parts from reference TRBV9 and TRBJ2-3): DSGVTQTPKHLITATGQRVTLRCSPRSGDLSVYWYQQSLDQGLQFLIQYYNGEERAKGNILERFSAQQFPDLHSELNLSSLELGDSALYFCASSTRQGTDTQYFGPGTRLTVL.